In its sample, the clone carrying this T cell receptor (beta chain) is large (0.1 to 1%). Its antigen remains unknown. Four subsets defined by PD-1 and/or TIGIT were sorted from live CD3+CD8+TCRalphabeta+ cells. This sample is part of a study of circulating CD8 cells and anti-PD-1 response in melanoma. Broader study findings: Published repertoire comparisons used only baseline and M1 samples from a small cohort with few responders. Peptide assays on expanded sorted subsets replaced tumor-based reactivity testing.

CDR3 length equals 14 residues. Germline V gene lookup returns CDR1 LNHDA and CDR2 SQIVND (reference sequence). V was cut by 4 bases and J by 8 bases, with 15 bases left in between. Using around 15 ng of total RNA, TCR libraries were made with the QIAseq Immune Repertoire TCR panel. TCRdb re-analysed the reads in MiXCR, keeping a single row per CDR3 protein. The data contain approximately 590 distinct CDR3 sequences, about 10% of them singletons. This TCR derives from a human donor with melanoma. This chain uses TRBV19 with TRBJ2-4; possibly TRBD1 or TRBD2 for D (5 bases each). Sequencing was performed on CD8+ T cells from PBMCs, taken at baseline or after one month of anti-PD-1 therapy (not recorded which). This CDR3 reads CASSTPNLGDIQYF. Written as DNA, the CDR3 is TGTGCCAGTAGTACCCCCAACCTGGGGGACATTCAGTACTTC.